This T cell receptor beta chain was found in a study of glioma-infiltrating T cells after dendritic cell vaccination. At the level of the study: Dendritic cells derived from monocytes and pulsed with autologous tumor lysate formed the vaccine. Patients received three intradermal dendritic cell vaccine injections at biweekly intervals.

Amplification used 60 V beta primers and 13 J beta primers. The method was immunoSEQ multiplex PCR; TCRdb's version includes in-frame clones alone and lacks a portion of them. In the table there are about 99,000 clones, more than 70% of which are singletons. Study-level findings and limits: Survival was not directly related to TCR clonality in these patients.

V lost 8 bases and J lost 7; bases outside the gene matches: 10. The CDR3 runs to 14 residues. In germline, CDR1 is LNHDA, CDR2 SQIVND (reference sequence). This clone was counted a single time. Its antigen is as yet unknown. Time point indicated: after dendritic cell vaccination, including at tumor progression/relapse. The chain recombines TRBV19 with TRBJ1-5, with TRBD1 identical over 8 bases. The source material was blood, sampled after dendritic cell vaccination. The sequence came from a human donor with glioblastoma. CDR3 nucleotide sequence: TGTGCCAGTGAGGTCACAGGGGGAGGCCAGCCCCAGCATTTT. It codes for CASEVTGGGQPQHF.